This T cell receptor beta chain was captured in a study of Tregs in tolerant kidney transplant recipients (dated by TCRdb to the late 2010s). Notes on the research overall: Transplants used related donors with nonmyeloablative bone marrow transplantation; mixed chimerism was transient in the human trials. TCRbeta sequencing was used in the study to identify donor-specific regulatory T cells before combined kidney and bone marrow transplantation, and the identified cells were then tracked after transplant. Overall study results and their limits: Expanding Tregs with activated donor B cells appeared to identify the most biologically relevant and donor-specific TCRbeta repertoire. In tolerant patients, the expansion of donor-specific Tregs was greater than global Treg expansion, suggesting that the expansion was antigen-driven rather than nonspecific. Biological reproducibility was not examined directly, but technical replication error appeared to be minimal. PCR primers changed over time for some patients, so nucleotide-level comparison across those patients' samples was not possible. The study was limited by small patient numbers, and the findings need validation in larger populations and under other immunosuppression protocols.

For TCRbeta CDR3 sequencing, genomic DNA from the sorted cells was extracted using the QIAGEN DNeasy Blood and Tissue Kit. High-throughput TCRbeta CDR3 sequencing, including PCR amplification with bias correction and internal controls, was performed commercially through immunoSEQ. The original pipeline was this. Unique productive TCRbeta sequences were defined by CDR3 nucleotide sequence where primers matched, otherwise by CDR3 amino acid sequence with Vbeta and Jbeta genes. To correct for sorting error, sequences found in more than one sorted population at a frequency ratio of 2:1 or less were discarded, and the remaining shared sequences were assigned to the population with the higher frequency. Sequences were defined as donor-reactive when expanded at least 5-fold in CFSE-low cells versus unstimulated cells and present at a frequency of at least 0.01% in CFSE-low cells. Jensen-Shannon divergence, calculated on the top 100 TCRbeta sequences ranked by frequency, was used to quantify repertoire divergence. For samples with multiple sequencing runs, sorting error was corrected separately for each run before the runs were pooled. What TCRdb holds here is the immuneACCESS table cut down to in-frame rearrangements. Part of the clones is not present; checked against another copy, under half of the missing clones reflect an unresolved V gene, and the others are unexplained. The V and J calls and clone size are taken from that table; D and trimming were inferred from the DNA. In all, the sample holds about 77,000 clones, and approximately 98% of those were seen once. The top ten hold around 0.6% of the sample.

The time point label on this specimen signifies: blood sample drawn before combined kidney and bone marrow transplant. Unstimulated Tregs (CD4+CD25+CD127-), CD4+ non-Tregs (CD4+CD25-), CD4 and CD8 cells were FACS-sorted from thawed PBMCs. Patients were several combined kidney and bone marrow transplant recipients from the ITN036ST trial, and only these trial subjects had samples available. Healthy control blood was processed to PBMCs by Ficoll density gradient and cryopreserved, and patient PBMCs were collected before and after transplant. On this clone: Its antigen is not yet known. It has no much larger one-base neighbor in the sample; base qualities were not kept.

This clonotype originated in a human donor who received a combined kidney and bone marrow transplant. The sequencing used CD4+ T cells from blood, collected before the transplant.

In nucleotide form, the sequence is TGTGCCAGCAGTCATACAGGGTTCTACGAGCAGTACTTC. Its translation reads: CASSHTGFYEQYF. Recombination linked TRBV7-2 to TRBJ2-7, and possibly TRBD1, on 6 matching bases. The CDR3, from cysteine to phenylalanine, totals 13 residues. CDR3 DNA is the only sequence kept; it has 39 bases, read in frame from the first base. CDR1 and CDR2 are read off the germline V gene as SGHTA and FQGNSA. A distance of 12 bases separates the germline ends of V and J, which lose 6 bases and 3 bases respectively.